This TCR beta chain was documented in a study of CD8 T cells in Susac syndrome. RNA in amounts of roughly 0.5 to 1 ug was reverse transcribed with random hexamers. TCRdb reanalysed the immunoSEQ multiplex PCR reads using MiXCR and keeps one entry per CDR3 protein. The sample contains about 430,000 distinct CDR3 sequences, roughly 85% of which appear only once. The V end lost 4 bases, the J end lost 8 bases, and 11 bases lay between the germline ends. The CDR3 consists of 13 residues. CDR1 is LNHNV and CDR2 is YYDKDF in the germline V gene (reference sequence). Sequencing was done on a sample of CD8+ T cells from PBMCs. This sequence originates from a human donor with multiple sclerosis. The chain combines TRBV15 with TRBJ1-4, with a possible D match to TRBD1 (5 bases). The CDR3 sequence is CATSKLGGEKLFF. The CDR3 coding sequence is TGTGCCACCAGCAAACTCGGGGGGGAAAAACTGTTTTTT. The full variable domain, completed using reference TRBV15 and TRBJ1-4, is DAMVIQNPRYQVTQFGKPVTLSCSQTLNHNVMYWYQQKSSQAPKLLFHYYDKDFNNEADTPDNFQSRRPNTSFCFLDIRSPGLGDTAMYLCATSKLGGEKLFFGSGTQLSVL.